This passage covers 8 T cell receptor beta chains from one sample sequenced in a study of blood T cell repertoires in COVID-19. TCRdb's table, derived via immunoSEQ multiplex PCR, lists solely in-frame clones and lacks some. Among over 200,000 clones, 84% were seen once, and the ten largest hold about a sixth. Specimen: peripheral blood. Every receptor here comes from an elderly woman with active or convalescent COVID-19.

The genes are TRBV18 and TRBJ2-4; 10 nucleotides agree with TRBD1. This CDR3 region has 16 residues. The V gene's germline CDR1 is KGHSH and CDR2 LQKENI. Germline trimming cut 1 base from V and 1 base from J; bases unmatched to any gene: 1. The CDR3 protein is CASSPQGQGAKNIQYF. DNA for the CDR3: TGTGCCAGCTCACCACAGGGACAGGGGGCCAAAAACATTCAGTACTTC.

This sequence joins TRBV6-6 and TRBJ2-7; 12 bases align to TRBD2. The CDR3 runs to 16 residues. Germline loops: CDR1 MNHNY, CDR2 SVGAGI (reference sequence). V shed 5 bases and J 2 bases; nucleotides not matched to a gene: 7. DNA of the CDR3: TGTGCCAGCAGTGGACTAGCGGGAAGAATCCCCTACGAGCAGTACTTC. Protein product: CASSGLAGRIPYEQYF.

The chain uses TRBV4-2 and TRBJ2-4, with D tentatively TRBD1 (5 bases). Per germline, CDR1 LGHNA and CDR2 YNFKEQ. This CDR3 is built from 17 residues. The V and J ends lost 1 base and 0 bases respectively, with 13 bases between them. As DNA, the CDR3 is TGTGCCAGCAGCCAAGCTACAGGACCTCTAGCCAAAAACATTCAGTACTTC. Protein product: CASSQATGPLAKNIQYF.

The chain employs TRBV6-5 and TRBJ1-1, with unresolved D. Trimming shortened V by 6 bases and J by 3 bases, and 8 bases separated the two germline ends. This CDR3 has 12 amino acids. Germline V CDR1 and CDR2: MNHEY, SVGAGI. CDR3 sequence (DNA): TGTGCCAGCAGCCGAAGCGACACTGAAGCTTTCTTT. It yields the protein CASSRSDTEAFF.

The rearrangement joins TRBV9 to TRBJ1-5, with a weak D call TRBD1 (6 bases). The V gene lost 4 bases and the J gene lost 3 bases, with 11 bases spanning the gap. Per the germline V gene, CDR1 is SGDLS and CDR2 is YYNGEE. CDR3 size: 14 residues. The CDR3 DNA reads TGTGCCAGCAGCCTCACAGGGTTCAATCAGCCCCAGCATTTT. Its protein is CASSLTGFNQPQHF. The full variable domain, completed using reference TRBV9 and TRBJ1-5, is DSGVTQTPKHLITATGQRVTLRCSPRSGDLSVYWYQQSLDQGLQFLIQYYNGEERAKGNILERFSAQQFPDLHSELNLSSLELGDSALYFCASSLTGFNQPQHFGDGTRLSIL.

V usage is TRBV2 and J usage is TRBJ1-4, with a tentative D call TRBD1 (5 bases). V dropped 6 bases and J dropped 1 base, with 9 bases sitting between them. This CDR3 contains 14 residues. CDR1 is SNHLY, CDR2 FYNNEI, per germline. This chain's CDR3 is CASSRVRTNEKLFF. CDR3 coding DNA: TGTGCCAGCAGCAGGGTCAGAACTAATGAAAAACTGTTTTTT. Using reference TRBV2 and TRBJ1-4 for the parts outside the CDR3, the full variable domain is EPEVTQTPSHQVTQMGQEVILRCVPISNHLYFYWYRQILGQKVEFLVSFYNNEISEKSEIFDDQFSVERPDGSNFTLKIRSTKLEDSAMYFCASSRVRTNEKLFFGSGTQLSVL.

V is TRBV3-1 (or the pseudogene TRBV3-2) and J is TRBJ2-7; 8 nucleotides match TRBD1. CDR3 length: 15 residues. Germline CDR1 is LGHDT and CDR2 is YNNKEL (reference sequence). Trimming cost V 0 bases and J 5 bases; bases outside gene matches: 6. The CDR3 spells CASSQDRNRGDEQYF. CDR3 in DNA: TGTGCCAGCAGCCAAGACAGGAACAGGGGGGACGAGCAGTACTTC.

The rearrangement joins TRBV30 to TRBJ2-7; 9 bases line up with TRBD1. This CDR3 has 15 amino acids. Losses at the gene ends were 5 bases for V and 1 base for J; bases not matched to a gene: 9. The germline V gene encodes CDR1 GTSNPN and CDR2 SVGIG (reference sequence). CDR3 DNA sequence: TGTGCCTGGGAGGGGGACAGGGATGGGTCCTACGAGCAGTACTTC. Its protein is CAWEGDRDGSYEQYF.